Given below is one TCR beta chain in context. The data are from a study of glioma-infiltrating T cells. TCR alpha and beta CDR3 regions were amplified from RNA using iRepertoire nested multiplex PCR. TCRdb itself ran the multiplex PCR reads through MiXCR, one entry per CDR3 protein. The sample lists 100,000 to 150,000 distinct CDR3 sequences, 20% to 25% occurring once. The CDR3 has 14 amino acids. Germline trimming cut 6 bases from V and 11 bases from J; bases unmatched to any gene: 12. The germline gives CDR1 MNHEY, CDR2 SVGEGT. Specimen: glioma tissue, nonneoplastic brain tissue, or PBMCs (not recorded which). This receptor was taken from a human donor with low-grade glioma or glioblastoma, undergoing nonglioma brain surgery, or in good health (not recorded which). The chain carries TRBV6-2 or TRBV6-3 and TRBJ2-5; TRBD1 agrees at 10 bases. CDR3 amino acids: CASSLAWDRGAQYF. CDR3 DNA: TGTGCCAGCAGCTTAGCCTGGGACAGGGGAGCACAGTACTTC.